A selection of T cell receptor beta chains follows, all from one sample in a study of T cell responses to AZD1222 COVID-19 vaccine. Generated by immunoSEQ multiplex PCR, the TCRdb table keeps only in-frame clones and is missing some. The sample has over 120,000 clones, over 85% seen once. Source: peripheral blood, taken on day 0 of AZD1222 vaccination. These receptors came from an adult in good health. CDR3s include the opening cysteine and the closing phenylalanine or tryptophan. Each record gives: J gene, V gene, CDR3 protein.

TRBJ2-3,TRBV28,CASSVARDRATYF
TRBJ1-3,TRBV19,CASRRLGSGNTIYF
TRBJ2-1,TRBV24-1,CATSPEGAYNEQFF
TRBJ2-7,TRBV19,CASSIRTGFYEQYF
TRBJ1-1,TRBV19,CASSIDRWGTEAFF
TRBJ1-2,TRBV29-1,CSVDGQGGFDYTF
TRBJ2-1,TRBV29-1,CSVGSRTVDEQFF
TRBJ1-6,TRBV19,CASSSERGPNNSPLHF
TRBJ1-5,TRBV5-1,CASSLASNQPQHF
TRBJ1-5,TRBV2,CASSEEPDPTGGQGQPQHF
TRBJ1-5,TRBV19,CASSIGGSGYQPQHF
TRBJ2-3,TRBV18,CASSPGSTDTQYF
TRBJ2-3,TRBV24-1,CATSDGGDTQYF
TRBJ2-2,TRBV12-5,CASGLVIGGGHGELFF
TRBJ1-2,TRBV16,CASYEPTGLYGYTF
TRBJ2-7,TRBV5-4,CASSLWQGTYEQYF
TRBJ2-7,TRBV28,CASSSGVVTYEQYF